This is a list of T cell receptor beta chains from one sample in a study of blood T cell repertoires in COVID-19. Repertoires were generated with immunoSEQ multiplex PCR, while TCRdb's copy carries only in-frame clones and drops some. The sample includes 190,000 or so clones, 75% to 90% of them seen just once. The sample consisted of PBMCs or T cells enriched from blood (not recorded which). All receptors come from a man in his forties or fifties who had recovered from COVID-19. Each CDR3 is given with its conserved first and last residue. A D gene is named only where the DNA matches it firmly. The listing skips clone size in some rows; elsewhere it reads once, few, many or a size class.

CDR3 DNA: TGCAGCGCCCAGGGGCGGCCTGGGGGAGAGCAGTTCTTC; CDR3 protein: CSAQGRPGGEQFF; J gene: TRBJ2-1; V gene: TRBV29-1; clone size: .; D gene: .
CDR3 DNA: TGTGCCACCTACTCGGGCTCCGGGGGACTGTTTTTT; CDR3 protein: CATYSGSGGLFF; J gene: TRBJ1-4; V gene: TRBV15; clone size: .; D gene: .
CDR3 DNA: TGTGCCAGCTCCACCCGGGGGGGAATTGTGGAGACCCAGTACTTC; CDR3 protein: CASSTRGGIVETQYF; J gene: TRBJ2-5; V gene: TRBV28; clone size: .; D gene: TRBD2
CDR3 DNA: TGTGCCACCAGCCTCCCCGATCAGCCCCAGCATTTT; CDR3 protein: CATSLPDQPQHF; J gene: TRBJ1-5; V gene: TRBV15; clone size: .; D gene: .
CDR3 DNA: TGTGCCTGGAGTCTAGTGAGCGGAGCCTACGAGCAGTACTTC; CDR3 protein: CAWSLVSGAYEQYF; J gene: TRBJ2-7; V gene: TRBV30; clone size: .; D gene: .
CDR3 DNA: TGTGCCAGTAGTATAGGGGCAGGGGGCAGTCAGCCCCAGCATTTT; CDR3 protein: CASSIGAGGSQPQHF; J gene: TRBJ1-5; V gene: TRBV19; clone size: .; D gene: TRBD1
CDR3 DNA: TGTGCCAGCAGCTTAATGGCGGCCTCCTACAATGAGCAGTTCTTC; CDR3 protein: CASSLMAASYNEQFF; J gene: TRBJ2-1; V gene: TRBV7-3; clone size: .; D gene: .
CDR3 DNA: TGTGCCTGGAGGCGGGACAGGGGGGACTCTGGGGCCAACGTCCTGACTTTC; CDR3 protein: CAWRRDRGDSGANVLTF; J gene: TRBJ2-6; V gene: TRBV30; clone size: once; D gene: TRBD1
CDR3 DNA: TGTGCCTGGAGTTCACAAAAAAGGGACAGGGGAACTGAAGCTTTCTTT; CDR3 protein: CAWSSQKRDRGTEAFF; J gene: TRBJ1-1; V gene: TRBV30; clone size: .; D gene: TRBD1
CDR3 DNA: TGTGCCACCAGCAGAGGATCATCAGGGGTCGGAAACACCATATATTTT; CDR3 protein: CATSRGSSGVGNTIYF; J gene: TRBJ1-3; V gene: TRBV15; clone size: few; D gene: .
CDR3 DNA: TGTGCCAGCAGTTACTCACAGACCTCGAACTCCTACGAGCAGTACTTC; CDR3 protein: CASSYSQTSNSYEQYF; J gene: TRBJ2-7; V gene: TRBV6-5; clone size: once; D gene: .
CDR3 DNA: TGTGCCAGCAGCGAACCGGGACAGATCTACGAGCAGTACTTC; CDR3 protein: CASSEPGQIYEQYF; J gene: TRBJ2-7; V gene: TRBV7-2; clone size: once; D gene: TRBD1
CDR3 DNA: TGCAGCGTTGGGCGTCTAGCGGGAAGAGAGACCCAGTACTTC; CDR3 protein: CSVGRLAGRETQYF; J gene: TRBJ2-5; V gene: TRBV29-1; clone size: .; D gene: TRBD2
CDR3 DNA: TGTGCCACCAGCGGCCGGGTCCAAGAGACCCAGTACTTC; CDR3 protein: CATSGRVQETQYF; J gene: TRBJ2-5; V gene: TRBV15; clone size: .; D gene: .
CDR3 DNA: TGTGCCAGCAGCCTACAGGGGGCGTATGGCTACACCTTC; CDR3 protein: CASSLQGAYGYTF; J gene: TRBJ1-2; V gene: TRBV28; clone size: .; D gene: TRBD1
CDR3 DNA: TGTGCCATCAGTGATAGCAAGAGCTCCTACGAGCAGTACTTC; CDR3 protein: CAISDSKSSYEQYF; J gene: TRBJ2-7; V gene: TRBV10-3; clone size: .; D gene: .
CDR3 DNA: TGTGCCAGAAGCTTTTGTACGGGAGCGGGCAATGAGCAGTTCTTC; CDR3 protein: CARSFCTGAGNEQFF; J gene: TRBJ2-1; V gene: TRBV5-3; clone size: few; D gene: .
CDR3 DNA: TGTGCCAGCAGCTTAAATTTGGACAGCAGCTATGGCTACACCTTC; CDR3 protein: CASSLNLDSSYGYTF; J gene: TRBJ1-2; V gene: TRBV7-9; clone size: .; D gene: .
CDR3 DNA: TGCGCCAGCAGCCAAGATAGCGAACAGGGATGGGGTGGCTACACCTTC; CDR3 protein: CASSQDSEQGWGGYTF; J gene: TRBJ1-2; V gene: TRBV4-1; clone size: .; D gene: .
CDR3 DNA: TGTGCCAGCAGCCCCTTAGCGAGACTAGCGGGAGGATCCGATACGCAGTATTTT; CDR3 protein: CASSPLARLAGGSDTQYF; J gene: TRBJ2-3; V gene: TRBV9; clone size: .; D gene: TRBD2
CDR3 DNA: TGTGCCAGCAGCACCCCGACAGGGAAGACCTACGAGCAGTACTTC; CDR3 protein: CASSTPTGKTYEQYF; J gene: TRBJ2-7; V gene: TRBV11-2; clone size: .; D gene: TRBD1
CDR3 DNA: TGTGCCTGGAGGGCTTGGGGGGATGAAAAACTGTTTTTT; CDR3 protein: CAWRAWGDEKLFF; J gene: TRBJ1-4; V gene: TRBV30; clone size: .; D gene: .
CDR3 DNA: TGTGCCAGCAGTTTGGGCGGGGACTATGGCTACACCTTC; CDR3 protein: CASSLGGDYGYTF; J gene: TRBJ1-2; V gene: TRBV12-3/TRBV12-4; clone size: .; D gene: .
CDR3 DNA: TGTGCCAGCAGCTTAGCTAGTCATCCAGATACGCAGTATTTT; CDR3 protein: CASSLASHPDTQYF; J gene: TRBJ2-3; V gene: TRBV13; clone size: .; D gene: .
CDR3 DNA: TGTGCCAGCACCAGGGACACTTACTACGAGCAGTACTTC; CDR3 protein: CASTRDTYYEQYF; J gene: TRBJ2-7; V gene: TRBV21-1; clone size: .; D gene: .
CDR3 DNA: TGTGCCAGCAGCTTTGGCAATACGGGGGTATCACCCCTCCACTTT; CDR3 protein: CASSFGNTGVSPLHF; J gene: TRBJ1-6; V gene: TRBV5-8; clone size: many; D gene: .
CDR3 DNA: TGTGCCAGCAGCCCCGGACAGCGCCACACTGAAGCTTTCTTT; CDR3 protein: CASSPGQRHTEAFF; J gene: TRBJ1-1; V gene: TRBV7-6; clone size: .; D gene: .
CDR3 DNA: TGTGCCATCAGCCCGAGGGACAGGAATTCACCCCTCCACTTT; CDR3 protein: CAISPRDRNSPLHF; J gene: TRBJ1-6; V gene: TRBV10-3; clone size: .; D gene: TRBD1
CDR3 DNA: TGTGCCAGCAGCTTAGGCAACTCCGGAAACACCATATATTTT; CDR3 protein: CASSLGNSGNTIYF; J gene: TRBJ1-3; V gene: TRBV7-2; clone size: .; D gene: .
CDR3 DNA: TGTGCCAGCAGCCCACTAAGGACTAGCGGGGGTTACGAGCAGTACTTC; CDR3 protein: CASSPLRTSGGYEQYF; J gene: TRBJ2-7; V gene: TRBV3-1/TRBV3-2; clone size: .; D gene: TRBD2
CDR3 DNA: TGCAGCGCGAGCGGACCCTCTGAATCGGAGGGCTACACCTTC; CDR3 protein: CSASGPSESEGYTF; J gene: TRBJ1-2; V gene: TRBV29-1; clone size: .; D gene: .